This T cell receptor (beta chain) was obtained from a study of T cell repertoires in cytomegalovirus infection (dated by TCRdb to the late 2010s). At the level of the whole study: Because public TCR beta signatures pointed to carriage of CMV infection together with the matching HLA type, the HLA type of each donor mattered for the analysis. The investigation overall reported the following: Carriers of CMV infection plus the relevant HLA type were discriminated by the cumulative frequency of public TCR beta family members in the study cohort and in an independent 352-donor cohort. The ex vivo response was dominated by HLA-C-restricted CMV-specific TCR beta clonotypes, which also provided the single most frequent clonotype in two of eight donors.

The junction shows trimming of 3 bases on V and 0 bases on J, plus 8 bases between the germline ends. The CDR3 covers 15 residues, taking in both the cysteine and the phenylalanine. Only the CDR3 region is kept as DNA, spanning 45 bases read in frame from base 1. As encoded in the germline V gene (reference sequence), CDR1 is LNHDA while CDR2 is SQIVND. In this sample, this clonotype turned up a few times. Its antigen is still unknown. Per-base quality was not reported, and no clone a single base away is much larger than it. This sample was sequenced with an Illumina HiSeq 1500. Through fastp at Q25 and MiXCR, TCRdb rebuilt clones from the public reads, retaining in-frame beta chains. Each entry is one CDR3 protein sequence, shown with its most common DNA and genes. The sample records approximately 700,000 distinct CDR3 sequences, less than 40% of which are singletons. The ten largest clones add up to 2.5% to 3% of the sample.

Source material: PBMCs. The receptor was derived from a human donor in good health (CMV status not recorded). Some clones in this sample may be carry-over from other donors' samples. The V and J segments used are TRBV19 and TRBJ2-2, with the D gene possibly TRBD1 or TRBD2, each one fitting 5 bases. The DNA is TGTGCCAGTAGTATCCTGGGGGCGAACACCGGGGAGCTGTTTTTT. The encoded protein is CASSILGANTGELFF.